A selection of T cell receptor beta chains follows, all from one sample in a study of cytomegalovirus exposure and HLA in healthy donors. Assay: immunoSEQ multiplex PCR; the TCRdb copy retains only in-frame clones and omits some. Of tens of thousands of clones listed, about 82% are singletons. Sequenced material: PBMCs. The receptor set was obtained from a man aged 25-45 years in good health and CMV-seronegative. CDR3s include the opening cysteine and the closing phenylalanine or tryptophan. Expanded clones are given a class, and other clones once, few, many or no size at all.

J	size	V	CDR3
TRBJ2-3	.	TRBV4-1	CASSQDFQNTDTQYF
TRBJ2-7	.	TRBV9	CASSASVDGTYEQYF
TRBJ1-2	.	TRBV27	CASSSRQGEGNGYTF
TRBJ2-5	.	TRBV25-1	CASSEFGRGETQYF
TRBJ1-2	.	TRBV4-1	CASSLQGLDYGYTF
TRBJ1-6	.	TRBV5-5	CASSLLAGPRANSPLHF
TRBJ2-6	many	TRBV6-6	CASSYSSSGANVLTF
TRBJ1-2	.	TRBV12-5	CASGFGGKEVIGYGYTF
TRBJ1-2	.	TRBV6-5	CASSLTEFGYGYTF
TRBJ2-7	few	TRBV2	CASSDYNYEQYF
TRBJ2-2	.	TRBV7-2	CASSLFRQNTGELFF